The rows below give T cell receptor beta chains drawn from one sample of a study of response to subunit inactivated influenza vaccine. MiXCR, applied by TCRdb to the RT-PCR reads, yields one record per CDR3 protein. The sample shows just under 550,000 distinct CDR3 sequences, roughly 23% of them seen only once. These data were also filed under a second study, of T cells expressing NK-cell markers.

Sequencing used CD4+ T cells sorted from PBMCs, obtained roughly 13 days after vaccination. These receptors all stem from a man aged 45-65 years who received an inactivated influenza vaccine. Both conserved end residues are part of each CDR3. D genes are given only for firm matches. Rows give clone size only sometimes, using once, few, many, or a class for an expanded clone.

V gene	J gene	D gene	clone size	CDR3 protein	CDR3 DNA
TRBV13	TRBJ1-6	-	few	CASSSGPVVMLALHF	TGTGCCAGCAGCTCTGGTCCCGTTGTGATGTTGGCCCTCCACTTT
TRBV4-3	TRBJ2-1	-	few	CASSQAFSSSLSSYNEQFF	TGCGCCAGCAGCCAAGCGTTTAGCAGCTCCCTGAGCTCCTACAATGAGCAGTTCTTC
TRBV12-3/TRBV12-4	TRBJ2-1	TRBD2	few	CASSLGASGGWSYNEQFF	TGTGCCAGCAGTTTAGGTGCTAGCGGGGGGTGGTCCTACAATGAGCAGTTCTTC
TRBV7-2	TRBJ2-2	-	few	CASSLAMNTGELFF	TGTGCCAGCAGCTTAGCTATGAACACCGGGGAGCTGTTTTTT
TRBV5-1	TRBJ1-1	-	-	CASSLDFGGNTEAFF	TGCGCCAGCAGCTTGGATTTTGGGGGGAACACTGAAGCTTTCTTT
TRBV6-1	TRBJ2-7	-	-	CASSENSISYEQYF	TGTGCCAGCAGTGAAAACTCCATCTCCTACGAGCAGTACTTC
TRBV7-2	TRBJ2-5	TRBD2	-	CASSLDGTSLQTQYF	TGTGCCAGCAGCTTAGATGGGACTAGTCTACAGACCCAGTACTTC
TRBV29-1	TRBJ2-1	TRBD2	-	CSVSGRAVNEQFF	TGCAGCGTTAGCGGGAGGGCCGTCAATGAGCAGTTCTTC
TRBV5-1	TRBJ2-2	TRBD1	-	CASSGQGITGELFF	TGCGCCAGCAGCGGACAGGGGATCACCGGGGAGCTGTTTTTT
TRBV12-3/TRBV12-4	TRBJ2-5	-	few	CASRAGNQETQYF	TGTGCCAGCAGAGCAGGGAACCAAGAGACCCAGTACTTC
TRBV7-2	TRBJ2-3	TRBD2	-	CASSSTGTSGTDTQYF	TGTGCCAGCAGCAGCACCGGGACTAGCGGCACAGATACGCAGTATTTT
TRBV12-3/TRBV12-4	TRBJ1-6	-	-	CASSLDGDYNSPLHF	TGTGCCAGCAGTTTGGATGGAGACTATAATTCACCCCTCCACTTT
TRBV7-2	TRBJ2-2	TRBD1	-	CASSLETGMGELFF	TGTGCCAGCAGCTTAGAGACAGGGATGGGGGAGCTGTTTTTT
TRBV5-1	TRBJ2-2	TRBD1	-	CASSLARGLPNTGELFF	TGCGCCAGCAGCTTGGCCAGGGGGCTTCCGAACACCGGGGAGCTGTTTTTT
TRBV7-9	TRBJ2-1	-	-	CASSLARSGAVFF	TGTGCCAGCAGCTTAGCGCGAAGCGGAGCGGTGTTCTTC
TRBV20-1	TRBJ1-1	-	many	CSARQGNTEAFF	TGCAGTGCTAGACAGGGGAACACTGAAGCTTTCTTT
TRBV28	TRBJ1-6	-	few	CASTGLINSPLHF	TGTGCCAGCACGGGTCTGATTAATTCACCCCTCCACTTT
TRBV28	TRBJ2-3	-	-	CASSFTWLGTDTQYF	TGTGCCAGCAGTTTCACTTGGTTGGGGACAGATACGCAGTATTTT
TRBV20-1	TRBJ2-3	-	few	CSAFQRPVTDTQYF	TGCAGTGCTTTCCAGCGGCCTGTCACAGATACGCAGTATTTT
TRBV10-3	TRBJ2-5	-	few	CAISRSGAQETQYF	TGTGCCATCAGCAGATCCGGGGCCCAAGAGACCCAGTACTTC
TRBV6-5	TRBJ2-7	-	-	CASSYDSPVLSVQYF	TGTGCCAGCAGTTATGACAGCCCCGTTCTCTCTGTGCAGTACTTC
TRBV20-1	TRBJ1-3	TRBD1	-	CSARGGTGAGNTIYF	TGCAGTGCTAGAGGCGGGACAGGGGCTGGAAACACCATATATTTT
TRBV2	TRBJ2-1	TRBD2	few	CASIPGTSGSWGLFF	TGTGCCAGCATTCCCGGGACTAGCGGTTCGTGGGGGTTGTTCTTC
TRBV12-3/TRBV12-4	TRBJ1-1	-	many	CASKGSGFFTEAFF	TGTGCCAGCAAAGGAAGCGGCTTTTTCACTGAAGCTTTCTTT
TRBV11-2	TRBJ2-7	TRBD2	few	CASSLDGTSGGTLYEQYF	TGTGCCAGCAGCTTAGACGGGACTAGCGGGGGGACCCTCTACGAGCAGTACTTC
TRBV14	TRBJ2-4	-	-	CASSQLSGSKNIQYF	TGTGCCAGCAGCCAACTTTCAGGCAGCAAAAACATTCAGTACTTC
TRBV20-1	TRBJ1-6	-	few	CSARLGGQRSSPLHF	TGCAGTGCTAGACTGGGGGGCCAACGGAGTTCACCCCTCCACTTT
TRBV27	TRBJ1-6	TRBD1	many	CASSWGTEGTPLHF	TGTGCCAGCAGTTGGGGGACAGAGGGGACACCCCTCCACTTT
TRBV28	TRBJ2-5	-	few	CASSFLGHGQETQYF	TGTGCCAGCAGTTTTCTAGGACACGGCCAAGAGACCCAGTACTTC
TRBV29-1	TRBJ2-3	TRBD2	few	CAGGGASDTQYF	TGCGCCGGCGGGGGGGCCTCAGATACGCAGTATTTT
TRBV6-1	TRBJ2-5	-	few	CASSPRGGLQETQYF	TGTGCCAGCAGCCCCAGGGGGGGGTTGCAAGAGACCCAGTACTTC
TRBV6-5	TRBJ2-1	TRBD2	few	CASSYPGGAGNEQFF	TGTGCCAGCAGTTACCCGGGGGGGGCGGGCAATGAGCAGTTCTTC
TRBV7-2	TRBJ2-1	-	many	CASSPTTYNEQFF	TGTGCCAGCAGCCCTACGACCTACAATGAGCAGTTCTTC
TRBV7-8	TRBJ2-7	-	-	CASSLGRTSPYEQYF	TGTGCCAGCAGCTTAGGACGGACTTCTCCCTACGAGCAGTACTTC
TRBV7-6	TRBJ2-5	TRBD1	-	CASSYLDRGVETQYF	TGTGCCAGCAGCTATCTCGACAGGGGAGTGGAGACCCAGTACTTC
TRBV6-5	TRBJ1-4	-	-	CASSYSGYLNEKLFF	TGTGCCAGCAGTTACTCGGGATACCTAAATGAAAAACTGTTTTTT
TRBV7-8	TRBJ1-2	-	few	CASSPRTDSESGYTF	TGTGCCAGCAGCCCCCGGACAGATTCTGAAAGTGGCTACACCTTC
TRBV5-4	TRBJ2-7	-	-	CASSRSGAAYEQYF	TGTGCCAGCAGCCGGTCCGGGGCAGCCTACGAGCAGTACTTC
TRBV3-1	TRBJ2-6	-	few	CASSQALGDGANVLTF	TGTGCCAGCAGCCAAGCCCTAGGGGATGGGGCCAACGTCCTGACTTTC
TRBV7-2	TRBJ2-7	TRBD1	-	CASSLRDRHYEQYF	TGTGCCAGCAGCTTAAGGGACAGACACTACGAGCAGTACTTC
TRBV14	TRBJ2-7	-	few	CASSQLSSHRRDEQYF	TGTGCCAGCAGCCAACTATCTTCCCACAGGCGTGACGAGCAGTACTTC
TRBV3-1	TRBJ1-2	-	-	CASSQVLLGSPSHGYTF	TGTGCCAGCAGCCAAGTTCTCTTAGGATCGCCATCGCATGGCTACACCTTC
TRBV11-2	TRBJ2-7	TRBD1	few	CASSPDRVGEQYF	TGTGCCAGCAGTCCCGACAGGGTAGGCGAGCAGTACTTC
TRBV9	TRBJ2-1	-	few	CASSVSSGNEQFF	TGTGCCAGCAGCGTATCCAGCGGCAATGAGCAGTTCTTC
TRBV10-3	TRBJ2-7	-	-	CAISRTGQSYEQYF	TGTGCCATCAGTCGAACAGGACAGAGCTACGAGCAGTACTTC
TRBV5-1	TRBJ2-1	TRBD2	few	CASSLASGSWEQFF	TGCGCCAGCAGCTTGGCTAGCGGGAGTTGGGAGCAGTTCTTC
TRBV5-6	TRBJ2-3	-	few	CASSLDLVSRGNTQYF	TGTGCCAGCAGCTTGGATTTGGTATCCAGGGGAAATACGCAGTATTTT
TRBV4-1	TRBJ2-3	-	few	CASSQVAVRPSTDTQYF	TGCGCCAGCAGCCAAGTAGCGGTGCGTCCTAGCACAGATACGCAGTATTTT
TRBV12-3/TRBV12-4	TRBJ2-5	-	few	CASSGLGETQYF	TGTGCCAGCAGTGGACTTGGGGAGACCCAGTACTTC
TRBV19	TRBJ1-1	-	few	CASSPTGLAEAFF	TGTGCCAGTAGTCCTACGGGGCTAGCTGAAGCTTTCTTT
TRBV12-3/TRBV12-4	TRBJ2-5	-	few	CASRTNKETQYF	TGTGCCAGCAGAACAAATAAGGAGACCCAGTACTTC
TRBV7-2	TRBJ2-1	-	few	CASSPGGGQYNEQFF	TGTGCCAGCAGCCCGGGGGGCGGGCAGTACAATGAGCAGTTCTTC
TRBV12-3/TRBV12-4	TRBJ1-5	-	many	CASSFSENQPQHF	TGTGCCAGCAGTTTCAGTGAGAATCAGCCCCAGCATTTT